This entry lists 27 T cell receptor beta chains sequenced from one sample in a study of Graves' ophthalmopathy and Graves' hyperthyroidism. Beta-chain TCR CDR3 regions were amplified from RNA transcripts. RT-PCR with HTBI primers came first, then second-round multiplex PCR. MiXCR, applied by TCRdb to the multiplex PCR reads, yields one record per CDR3 protein. The table shows about 740,000 distinct CDR3 sequences, with approximately 40% occurring only once. The sample consisted of peripheral blood. These receptors originate from an adult man with Graves' ophthalmopathy.

The chain uses TRBV7-3 and TRBJ1-2; 8 nucleotides agree with TRBD1. Germline loops: CDR1 SGHTA, CDR2 FQGTGA. Germline trimming cut 5 bases from V and 4 bases from J; bases unmatched to any gene: 9. The CDR3 covers 15 residues. This CDR3 is CASSQGRGPSYGYTF. CDR3 DNA: TGTGCCAGCAGCCAGGGCAGGGGGCCGAGCTATGGCTACACCTTC.

This clonotype has a handful of counts. The CDR3 region is CATSDLSRLAGYYEQYF. The CDR3 DNA follows: TGTGCCACCAGTGATTTATCTCGGCTAGCGGGGTACTACGAGCAGTACTTC. The V and J genes are TRBV24-1 and TRBJ2-7; 9 bases are shared with TRBD2. Germline V lookup: CDR1 KGHDR, CDR2 SFDVKD. This CDR3 has 17 residues. V was pared by 1 base and J by 3 bases, with 9 bases of the junction left unmatched.

This clonotype has at least ten counts. This chain links TRBV2 with TRBJ2-5; D possibly corresponds to TRBD2 (6 bases). Germline-derived CDR1 and CDR2 are SNHLY and FYNNEI. The V and J ends lost 5 bases and 5 bases respectively, with 12 bases between them. The CDR3 consists of 13 residues. The CDR3 DNA sequence: TGTGCCAGCAGTAAGACTAGGGGTGAGACCCAGTACTTC. As protein: CASSKTRGETQYF. The variable domain in full, completed from reference TRBV2 and TRBJ2-5, reads EPEVTQTPSHQVTQMGQEVILRCVPISNHLYFYWYRQILGQKVEFLVSFYNNEISEKSEIFDDQFSVERPDGSNFTLKIRSTKLEDSAMYFCASSKTRGETQYFGPGTRLLVL.

The chain links TRBV19 to TRBJ1-5, with TRBD1 as a possible D gene (6 bases). The CDR3 extends over 17 amino acids. V was pared by 3 bases and J by 6 bases, with 21 bases between. Germline CDR1 LNHDA, CDR2 SQIVND (reference sequence). The CDR3 nucleotides read TGTGCCAGTAGTATCCGAGGGGTGCCGGGGGCCCCTCAGCCCCAGCATTTT. Protein: CASSIRGVPGAPQPQHF.

This clonotype has more than one count but fewer than ten. This rearrangement joins TRBV6-6 to TRBJ1-5, with 10 bases identical to TRBD1. Germline V gene data show CDR1 as MNHNY and CDR2 as SVGAGI (reference sequence). Trimming removed 5 bases from V and 5 bases from J; junction bases left unmatched: 6. The CDR3 is 15 residues long. CDR3 sequence reads: CASSAMGTGDQPQHF. The DNA of the CDR3 is TGTGCCAGCAGTGCCATGGGGACAGGGGATCAGCCCCAGCATTTT.

This clonotype was seen many times. The chain employs TRBV29-1 and TRBJ2-5, with D possibly TRBD2 on 6 matching bases. In germline, CDR1 is SQVTM, CDR2 ANQGSEA. Trimming stripped 8 bases from V and 5 bases from J, with 15 bases between. This CDR3 contains 12 residues. The CDR3 nucleotides read TGCAGCCACCGCGGGGCGGGGGAGACCCAGTACTTC. It encodes CSHRGAGETQYF.

This clonotype was counted only a few times. V gene TRBV20-1 combines with J gene TRBJ2-2, with 7 nucleotides matching TRBD2. CDR3 length equals 13 residues. From germline, CDR1 is DFQATT and CDR2 SNEGSKA (reference sequence). Trimming took 3 bases from V and 8 from J; bases not matched to a gene: 6. CDR3 region: CSASRTRPGELFF. The CDR3, as DNA: TGCAGTGCTAGTCGGACTAGACCAGGGGAGCTGTTTTTT.

V gene TRBV7-9 combines with J gene TRBJ2-5, with a tentative D call TRBD2 (7 bases). CDR1 SEHNR and CDR2 FQNEAQ come from the germline V gene (reference sequence). CDR3 length: 16 residues. V was clipped by 6 bases and J by 7 bases, with 24 bases between them. The DNA for the CDR3 is TGTGCCAGCAGTCCGGGAGAGGGGGGGGGCCATGGGACCCAGTACTTC. It translates to CASSPGEGGGHGTQYF. Using reference TRBV7-9 and TRBJ2-5 for the parts outside the CDR3, the full variable domain is DTGVSQNPRHKITKRGQNVTFRCDPISEHNRLYWYRQTLGQGPEFLTYFQNEAQLEKSRLLSDRFSAERPKGSFSTLEIQRTEQGDSAMYLCASSPGEGGGHGTQYFGPGTRLLVL.

The rearrangement joins TRBV2 to TRBJ2-5; D is uncertain. The DNA end favors TRBJ2-7, so the J call may be wrong. Per the germline V gene, CDR1 is SNHLY and CDR2 is FYNNEI. The length of the CDR3 is 13 residues. CDR3 sequence reads: CASSLVFSYEQYF. CDR3 coding DNA: TGTGCCAGCAGTTTAGTTTTCAGCTACGAGCAGTACTTC.

The genes are TRBV2 and TRBJ2-5, with TRBD2 as a possible D gene (6 bases). This CDR3 region has 14 residues. Germline assignment: CDR1 SNHLY and CDR2 FYNNEI. V lost 6 bases to trimming and J lost 6 bases, with 17 bases between them. The CDR3 spells CASSEIGGEKTQYF. Here the CDR3 DNA reads TGTGCCAGCAGCGAGATCGGGGGAGAAAAGACCCAGTACTTC.

This clonotype was observed a single time. The genes are TRBV15 and TRBJ2-3; TRBD2 matches at 11 bases. The CDR3 totals 17 residues. Losses at the gene ends were 4 bases for V and 5 bases for J; bases not matched to a gene: 11. Per the germline V gene, CDR1 is LNHNV and CDR2 is YYDKDF (reference sequence). The DNA of the CDR3 is TGTGCCACCAGCATTTTAGCGGGAGGGAAAATAGGAGATACGCAGTATTTT. Its protein is CATSILAGGKIGDTQYF.

This clonotype has a count of ten or more. This chain joins TRBV19 and TRBJ1-5; 7 bases line up with TRBD1. The trim removed 6 bases at V and 5 bases at J, leaving 7 bases unmatched. The V gene's germline CDR1 is LNHDA and CDR2 SQIVND (reference sequence). The CDR3 covers 14 residues. CDR3 region: CASSPTGIDQPQHF. CDR3 DNA: TGTGCCAGTAGCCCGACAGGGATCGATCAGCCCCAGCATTTT.

This clonotype was seen only a few times. Written as DNA, the CDR3 is TGCAGTGCTAGTCCGGGGTATGGGTACCAAGAGACCCAGTACTTC. It translates to CSASPGYGYQETQYF. The chain uses TRBV20-1 and TRBJ2-5; D possibly corresponds to TRBD2 (5 bases). The CDR3 is 15 amino acids. Trimming left V 3 bases short and J 0 bases short, with 14 bases between. The germline gives CDR1 DFQATT, CDR2 SNEGSKA (reference sequence).

V usage is TRBV7-6 and J usage is TRBJ2-5; TRBD2 might be the D (6 bases). The J call may be faulty, since TRBJ2-1 better matches the DNA end. Germline lookup yields CDR1 SGHVS and CDR2 FNYEAQ. The CDR3 has 11 amino acids. DNA of the CDR3: TGTGCCAGCAGCACCCGGGGGGAGCAGTTCTTC. Protein: CASSTRGEQFF.

This clonotype was observed a handful of times. The genes are TRBV11-2 and TRBJ1-6; tentatively, D is TRBD1 (5 bases). CDR1 is SGHAT, CDR2 FQNNGV, per germline. V lost 5 bases and J lost 13, with 15 bases in between. This CDR3 has 13 amino acids. This CDR3 is CASSQGTPGPLHF. The CDR3 nucleotides read TGTGCCAGCAGCCAGGGTACCCCAGGGCCCCTCCACTTT.

This clonotype was counted a single time. The chain uses TRBV2 and TRBJ1-2, with TRBD1 matching 10 bases. After removal of 4 bases from V and 8 bases from J, the junction contained 7 bases not matched to a gene. Looked up from germline, CDR1 is SNHLY and CDR2 is FYNNEI. CDR3 size: 14 residues. The CDR3 sequence is CASSGSGTGVGYTF. The CDR3 coding sequence is TGTGCCAGCAGTGGATCCGGGACAGGGGTAGGCTACACCTTC.

V is TRBV19 and J is TRBJ1-5; a weak D match, TRBD1 (5 bases). The V and J ends lost 3 bases and 2 bases respectively, with 11 bases between them. Germline loops: CDR1 LNHDA, CDR2 SQIVND (reference sequence). The CDR3 loop spans 15 amino acids. This CDR3 reads CASSMPGGGNQPQHF. The CDR3 DNA reads TGTGCCAGTAGTATGCCCGGAGGGGGCAATCAGCCCCAGCATTTT.

This clonotype was found a few times. The gene calls are TRBV7-9 and TRBJ2-5, with a tentative D call TRBD1 (5 bases). Trimming took 4 bases from V and 4 from J, leaving 19 bases between them. The CDR3 is 16 amino acids. Germline V CDR1 and CDR2: SEHNR, FQNEAQ (reference sequence). Here the CDR3 reads CASSSNRRNVGETQYF. The CDR3 DNA is TGTGCCAGCAGCTCGAACAGGCGGAATGTCGGAGAGACCCAGTACTTC.

This chain connects TRBV20-1 to TRBJ2-5; D unresolved. V was pared by 5 bases and J by 5 bases, with 12 bases between. Germline V gene lookup returns CDR1 DFQATT and CDR2 SNEGSKA (reference sequence). The CDR3 consists of 12 residues. The CDR3 DNA is TGCAGTGCTTATAGTGGCGGTGAGACCCAGTACTTC. Amino acids: CSAYSGGETQYF.

The chain recombines TRBV9 with TRBJ2-1; TRBD2 agrees at 13 bases. CDR3 length: 19 amino acids. The V and J ends lost 2 bases and 2 bases, in that order; junction bases with no gene match: 10. The germline gives CDR1 SGDLS, CDR2 YYNGEE. This CDR3 is CASSVSPGTSGVTYNEQFF. The CDR3 bases are TGTGCCAGCAGCGTCTCGCCCGGGACTAGCGGGGTTACCTACAATGAGCAGTTCTTC.

This chain joins TRBV7-2 and TRBJ1-6; no firm D call. Germline V gene lookup returns CDR1 SGHTA and CDR2 FQGNSA. The CDR3 contains 15 residues. Trimming removed 1 base at V and 10 bases at J, with 14 bases between. The CDR3: CASSLVLGMGSPLHF. CDR3 bases: TGTGCCAGCAGCTTAGTCTTAGGGATGGGGTCACCCCTCCACTTT.

This clonotype was picked up many times. V gene TRBV7-9 combines with J gene TRBJ2-5; 10 bases fit TRBD2. With V trimmed by 5 bases and J by 5 bases, 5 bases remained unmatched. The germline CDR1 and CDR2 sequences are SEHNR and FQNEAQ (reference sequence). The CDR3 runs to 14 residues. The CDR3 spells CASSPQGLAETQYF. The DNA of the CDR3 is TGTGCCAGCAGCCCCCAGGGACTAGCGGAGACCCAGTACTTC.

The chain combines TRBV9 with TRBJ1-6; D might be TRBD1 (5 bases). The germline V and J ends were trimmed by 3 bases and 8 bases, with 15 bases remaining between them. CDR1 and CDR2 (germline): SGDLS, YYNGEE. The CDR3 runs 15 residues. The CDR3 protein is CASSAGPMSDSPLHF. CDR3 DNA: TGTGCCAGCAGCGCGGGACCTATGTCGGATTCACCCCTCCACTTT.

Concerning this clonotype itself: The junction differs from germline at one of its ends, possibly a read error. The V call is TRBV12-3 or TRBV12-4, the J call TRBJ1-5, with D tentatively TRBD1 (5 bases). The CDR3 has 12 amino acids. The DNA for the CDR3 is TGTGCCAGCAGTTTGGGGGAACAGCCCCGGCATTTT. It specifies CASSLGEQPRHF.

A word on this clonotype: A much larger clone sits a single nucleotide away, making a read error possible. This chain links TRBV7-2 with TRBJ2-5; 7 nucleotides line up with TRBD2. Trimming took 5 bases from V and 1 from J; bases not matched to a gene: 13. This CDR3 has 17 residues. Germline V gives CDR1 SGHTA, CDR2 FQGNSA. The CDR3 sequence is CASSTGRGREGQETQYF. CDR3 sequence (DNA): TGTGCCAGCAGCACAGGCCGAGGAAGGGAGGGCCAAGAGACCCAGTACTTC.

A few counts support this clonotype. A much larger clone sits a single nucleotide away, making a read error possible. The chain links TRBV10-3 to TRBJ2-7, with no clear D. V dropped 0 bases and J dropped 4 bases, with 7 bases sitting between them. The CDR3 extends over 13 amino acids. In germline, CDR1 is ENHRY, CDR2 SYGVKD. CDR3 protein: CAISESLRYEQYF. For the CDR3, the DNA is TGTGCCATCAGTGAGTCCCTTAGATACGAGCAGTACTTC.

The gene calls are TRBV25-1 and TRBJ1-4, with D unclear. The CDR3 is 16 amino acids. Germline assignment: CDR1 MGHDK and CDR2 SYGVNS. V gave up 3 bases and J gave up 4 bases, with 15 bases separating them. The CDR3 sequence: CASSDDRGWGNEKLFF. The CDR3 DNA follows: TGTGCCAGCAGTGACGATCGAGGTTGGGGTAATGAAAAACTGTTTTTT.